The TCR beta chain under discussion was sequenced for a study of shared clonotypes between healthy human individuals. In the original analysis: Junction-only sequences without quality scores were provided by ImmunoSEQ, so filtering was different. TCRdb's table, derived via immunoSEQ multiplex PCR, lists solely in-frame clones and lacks some. V, J and clone size were drawn from that table, and D and trimming were deduced from the DNA. The profile shows around 500,000 clones, 79% of them singletons. Per the germline V gene, CDR1 is GTSNPN and CDR2 is SVGIG (reference sequence). V lost 3 bases and J 5 bases, leaving 19 bases between the germline ends. CDR3 size: 15 residues. This clone was observed a few times.

This TCR was recovered from a woman in her 40s in good health. Some clones in this sample may be carry-over from other donors' samples. The sequencing sample was made of PBMCs. V usage is TRBV30 and J usage is TRBJ1-2; D gene ambiguous. CDR3 sequence (DNA): TGTGCCTGGAGCCTTCAGACTCCGGTCGGTTATGGCTACACCTTC. This encodes CAWSLQTPVGYGYTF.